This T cell receptor beta chain emerged from a study of control samples from healthy donors and cancer patients. This CDR3 has 13 residues. Profiled with immunoSEQ multiplex PCR; TCRdb holds only in-frame clones, not every one. Among around 150,000 clones, around 90% were seen once, and the ten largest hold approximately 12%. The receptor was derived from a man aged 25 to 45 in good health. This chain links TRBV12-2 with TRBJ2-7; the listed D gene, TRBD1, was not tested against the DNA. TRBV12-2 is given as a pseudogene. Sequenced material: blood. CDR3 protein: CASRLNLDRTAYF. Written as DNA, the CDR3 is TGTGCAAGTCGCTTAAACCTAGACAGGACAGCCTACTTC.